The sample holds a few counts of the clone carrying this T cell receptor beta chain. Its cognate antigen is unknown. The data were taken from a study of T cell responses to AZD1222 COVID-19 vaccine. Pooled in the analysis were second doses at about 4 or about 12 weeks. General study findings and limits: Spike-specific TCR breadth and depth rose after two AZD1222 doses. Mostly white British, mostly female donors; authors suggested clonal diversity may be underestimated.

Generated by immunoSEQ multiplex PCR, the TCRdb table keeps only in-frame clones and is missing some. The top ten clones hold around 8% of a sample with about 100,000 clones, approximately 91% of them seen once. Trimming removed 1 base from V and 3 bases from J; junction bases left unmatched: 4. The CDR3 covers 15 residues. The germline gives CDR1 SGHRS, CDR2 YFSETQ. The V gene is TRBV5-1, the J gene TRBJ1-1; 9 nucleotides agree with TRBD1. The input for sequencing was peripheral blood, taken 28 days after the second AZD1222 dose. The clonotype originates from an adult who received the AZD1222 COVID-19 vaccine. In DNA form, the CDR3 reads TGCGCCAGCAGCTTGACAGGGGGCGGTGACACTGAAGCTTTCTTT. Translated, it gives CASSLTGGGDTEAFF.